This entry lists 31 T cell receptor beta chains sequenced from one sample in a study of blood T cell repertoires in COVID-19. The assay was immunoSEQ multiplex PCR, and TCRdb's table has in-frame clones only and misses some. Here the sample spans 300,000 to 400,000 clones, over 70% being singletons. Sequences were obtained from peripheral blood. Every receptor here comes from a woman aged 45 to 65 with COVID-19, enrolled during active disease.

The chain recombines TRBV27 with TRBJ2-1; 13 bases agree with TRBD2. Germline-derived CDR1 and CDR2 are MNHEY and SMNVEV (reference sequence). J was trimmed by 5 bases and V by 5 bases; bases with no gene match: 6. This CDR3 is 16 amino acids long. The CDR3 protein is CASSRLAGGLNNEQFF. CDR3 in DNA: TGTGCCAGCAGTCGACTAGCGGGAGGCCTGAACAATGAGCAGTTCTTC.

The V call is TRBV5-1, the J call TRBJ2-3, with D possibly being TRBD1 (5 bases). Trimming took 2 bases from V and 1 from J, leaving 11 bases between them. The germline CDR1 and CDR2 sequences are SGHRS and YFSETQ. CDR3 length: 15 residues. The CDR3, as DNA: TGCGCCAGCAGCTTACAGGCAAGGGGCACAGATACGCAGTATTTT. This encodes CASSLQARGTDTQYF.

V usage is TRBV2 and J usage is TRBJ2-2, with D possibly matching TRBD1 (8 bases). Germline CDR1 SNHLY, CDR2 FYNNEI. V gave up 5 bases and J gave up 6 bases, with 22 bases separating them. This CDR3 is built from 17 residues. The CDR3 sequence is CASSPIRGRERAGELFF. The CDR3 nucleotides are TGTGCCAGCAGTCCCATCAGGGGGCGGGAGAGGGCCGGGGAGCTGTTTTTT.

This clone was seen a handful of times. The CDR3 DNA sequence: TGTGCCAGCAGACCACAGGGCTATCAGCCCCAGCATTTT. It translates to CASRPQGYQPQHF. The genes are TRBV12-3 or TRBV12-4 and TRBJ1-5, with D perhaps matching TRBD1 (6 bases). V dropped 6 bases and J dropped 5 bases, with 11 bases sitting between them. CDR3 length equals 13 residues.

This sequence joins TRBV7-2 and TRBJ2-7; TRBD2 matches at 7 bases. V lost 5 bases to trimming and J lost 1 base; unmatched junction nucleotides: 11. This CDR3 spans 16 amino acids. Germline loops: CDR1 SGHTA, CDR2 FQGNSA. The CDR3 DNA sequence: TGTGCCAGCAGCACCTCCAGCGGGGAGTGGTCCTACGAGCAGTACTTC. Its protein product is CASSTSSGEWSYEQYF.

This chain links TRBV2 with TRBJ2-5; 9 bases align to TRBD2. CDR1 is SNHLY, CDR2 FYNNEI, per germline. The CDR3 is made up of 13 amino acids. V gave up 6 bases and J gave up 3 bases; unmatched junction bases: 2. DNA for the CDR3: TGTGCCAGCAGAAGACTAGCGGAAGAGACCCAGTACTTC. It specifies CASRRLAEETQYF.

J is TRBJ2-1 and V is TRBV18; 9 nucleotides line up with TRBD2. This CDR3 region has 17 residues. V dropped 2 bases and J dropped 9; count of bases not matched to a gene: 14. CDR1 and CDR2 (germline): KGHSH, LQKENI. The CDR3 loop is CASSPVSGSPRVTEQFF. The DNA of the CDR3 is TGTGCCAGCTCACCAGTTAGCGGGAGCCCCCGGGTGACTGAGCAGTTCTTC.

The chain has TRBV7-2 and TRBJ2-1; 9 nucleotides agree with TRBD2. The germline V gene encodes CDR1 SGHTA and CDR2 FQGNSA. The CDR3 has 15 amino acids. V dropped 1 base and J dropped 8; count of bases not matched to a gene: 6. CDR3 sequence reads: CASSLVAGGIHEQFF. CDR3 nucleotides: TGTGCCAGCAGCTTAGTGGCGGGAGGGATCCATGAGCAGTTCTTC.

The V call is TRBV4-3, the J call TRBJ2-1; tentatively, D is TRBD1 (6 bases). Germline V CDR1 and CDR2: LGHNA, YSLEER. This CDR3 contains 15 residues. Deletions cut 4 bases from V and 8 bases from J, with 18 bases between. CDR3 in amino acids: CASSRNLQGIDEQFF. The CDR3 region has the DNA TGCGCCAGCAGCCGAAACCTACAGGGTATAGATGAGCAGTTCTTC.

The rearrangement joins TRBV7-3 to TRBJ1-6; tentative D call: TRBD1 (5 bases). Trimming pared 2 bases from V and 6 bases from J, leaving 11 bases between. CDR1 is SGHTA, CDR2 FQGTGA, per germline. This CDR3 spans 15 amino acids. The CDR3 DNA is TGTGCCAGCAGCTTAGAAGGGGATAGTAATTCACCCCTCCACTTT. Its protein is CASSLEGDSNSPLHF.

This chain links TRBV2 with TRBJ1-4; no clear D. CDR1 is SNHLY, CDR2 FYNNEI, per germline. The length of the CDR3 is 16 residues. The V end lost 6 bases, the J end lost 2 bases, and 16 bases lay between the germline ends. As DNA, the CDR3 is TGTGCCAGCAGGAAGGACTTCCTTCGCACTAATGAAAAACTGTTTTTT. Its translation is CASRKDFLRTNEKLFF.

J is TRBJ2-4 and V is TRBV6-5; TRBD2 agrees at 10 bases. Germline CDR1 and CDR2: MNHEY and SVGAGI. CDR3 size: 15 residues. V lost 5 bases to trimming and J lost 3 bases; unmatched junction nucleotides: 4. The CDR3 loop is CASSRLAGVKNIQYF. The CDR3 coding sequence is TGTGCCAGCAGTAGGCTAGCGGGAGTCAAAAACATTCAGTACTTC.

As to this clone: Distinct nucleotide sequences in the sample also encode this CDR3. V is TRBV7-2 and J is TRBJ2-5; D gene ambiguous. Trimming pared 0 bases from V and 4 bases from J, leaving 9 bases between. The CDR3 runs 14 residues. Germline loops: CDR1 SGHTA, CDR2 FQGNSA. This CDR3 reads CASSLAGPGETQYF. The CDR3 coding sequence is TGTGCCAGCAGCTTAGCAGGCCCAGGAGAGACCCAGTACTTC. Together with reference TRBV7-2 and TRBJ2-5, the CDR3 gives the full variable domain: GAGVSQSPSNKVTEKGKDVELRCDPISGHTALYWYRQSLGQGLEFLIYFQGNSAPDKSGLPSDRFSAERTGGSVSTLTIQRTQQEDSAVYLCASSLAGPGETQYFGPGTRLLVL.

The chain recombines TRBV3-1 (or the pseudogene TRBV3-2) with TRBJ2-7, with no clear D. The CDR3 spans 12 residues. Trimming cost V 0 bases and J 6 bases, with 6 bases left between them. Germline V gives CDR1 LGHDT, CDR2 YNNKEL (reference sequence). Here the CDR3 reads CASSQDQAEQYF. For the CDR3, the DNA is TGTGCCAGCAGCCAAGATCAGGCCGAGCAGTACTTC.

The rearrangement links TRBV3-1 (or the pseudogene TRBV3-2) to TRBJ2-7, with 14 bases fitting TRBD2. V gave up 1 base and J gave up 4 bases; unmatched junction bases: 9. In germline, CDR1 is LGHDT, CDR2 YNNKEL (reference sequence). The CDR3 sequence is 18 residues long. The CDR3 loop reads CASSQVPGLAGDLYEQYF. The CDR3 region has the DNA TGTGCCAGCAGCCAAGTCCCGGGACTAGCGGGAGATTTGTACGAGCAGTACTTC.

The rearrangement uses TRBV7-8 and TRBJ2-7, with 8 positions matching TRBD1. This CDR3 has 14 residues. V was clipped by 3 bases and J by 3 bases; unmatched bases: 4. From germline, CDR1 is SGHVS and CDR2 FQNEAQ. CDR3 residues: CASSLAGQDYEQYF. The CDR3 DNA is TGTGCCAGCAGCTTGGCGGGACAGGACTACGAGCAGTACTTC.

This clone occurred once. V and J are TRBV7-9 and TRBJ2-6; D is unresolved. Between the trimmed V and J ends, which lost 5 bases and 1 base, there was a span of 18 bases. CDR3 length: 18 amino acids. Germline lookup yields CDR1 SEHNR and CDR2 FQNEAQ (reference sequence). CDR3 sequence reads: CASSATRLIYSGANVLTF. The CDR3 DNA is TGTGCCAGCAGCGCTACTCGACTGATATATTCTGGGGCCAACGTCCTGACTTTC. Using reference TRBV7-9 and TRBJ2-6 for the parts outside the CDR3, the full variable domain is DTGVSQNPRHKITKRGQNVTFRCDPISEHNRLYWYRQTLGQGPEFLTYFQNEAQLEKSRLLSDRFSAERPKGSFSTLEIQRTEQGDSAMYLCASSATRLIYSGANVLTFGAGSRLTVL.

The gene calls are TRBV3-1 (or the pseudogene TRBV3-2) and TRBJ1-1; 8 nucleotides agree with TRBD1. Unmatched junction bases numbered 3, after V lost 4 bases and J lost 5 bases. This CDR3 contains 13 residues. CDR1 LGHDT and CDR2 YNNKEL come from the germline V gene (reference sequence). The CDR3 spells CASSPGTGTEAFF. Written as DNA, the CDR3 is TGTGCCAGCAGCCCGGGGACAGGTACTGAAGCTTTCTTT.

The V and J genes are TRBV9 and TRBJ2-2, with 12 bases that match TRBD1. After removal of 2 bases from V and 7 bases from J, the junction contained 6 bases not matched to a gene. The CDR3 runs 16 residues. Germline V gene sequence: CDR1 SGDLS, CDR2 YYNGEE. This CDR3 is CASSVTGTGGVGELFF. As DNA, the CDR3 is TGTGCCAGCAGCGTTACCGGGACAGGGGGCGTCGGGGAGCTGTTTTTT.

The table lists this clone with a count of one. The gene calls are TRBV5-1 and TRBJ1-1, with a tentative D call TRBD1 (6 bases). The V gene lost 7 bases and the J gene lost 4 bases, with 17 bases spanning the gap. The CDR3 runs to 14 residues. Looked up from germline, CDR1 is SGHRS and CDR2 is YFSETQ. Here the CDR3 reads CASLVEQGSTEAFF. The CDR3 DNA reads TGCGCCAGCCTAGTTGAACAGGGTAGCACTGAAGCTTTCTTT.

The chain uses TRBV6-4 and TRBJ2-7; tentative D call: TRBD1 (5 bases). The CDR3 covers 13 residues. From germline, CDR1 is MRHNA and CDR2 SNTAGT. Trimming shortened V by 10 bases and J by 4 bases, and 17 bases separated the two germline ends. The CDR3 loop reads CATTDTRMYEQYF. The CDR3 nucleotides are TGTGCCACCACGGACACCCGGATGTACGAGCAGTACTTC.

The chain combines TRBV27 with TRBJ2-5, with 10 positions matching TRBD1. Germline values: CDR1 MNHEY, CDR2 SMNVEV (reference sequence). CDR3 size: 14 residues. Germline trimming cut 6 bases from V and 5 bases from J; bases unmatched to any gene: 6. CDR3 sequence: CASRPGQGLETQYF. The DNA for the CDR3 is TGTGCCAGCAGGCCGGGACAGGGGCTGGAGACCCAGTACTTC.

V usage is TRBV19 and J usage is TRBJ2-1, with D maybe TRBD2 (6 bases). The CDR3 consists of 16 residues. In germline, CDR1 is LNHDA, CDR2 SQIVND (reference sequence). V dropped 1 base and J dropped 1 base, with 11 bases sitting between them. Here the CDR3 DNA reads TGTGCCAGTAGTATAGCGGCGGGGAAGTCCTACAATGAGCAGTTCTTC. It encodes CASSIAAGKSYNEQFF.

The V call is TRBV4-1, the J call TRBJ2-7; TRBD1 matches at 7 bases. CDR1 and CDR2 from the germline V gene are MGHRA and YSYEKL. V gave up 3 bases and J gave up 2 bases; unmatched junction bases: 1. The CDR3 runs to 13 residues. The CDR3 loop is CASSQGQPYEQYF. The CDR3 DNA reads as TGCGCCAGCAGCCAGGGACAGCCCTACGAGCAGTACTTC.

This chain uses TRBV12-3 or TRBV12-4 with TRBJ1-2; no clear D. V lost 7 bases and J 8 bases, leaving 17 bases between the germline ends. The length of the CDR3 is 13 residues. DNA for the CDR3: TGTGCCAGCACTCTGGTGGGGAGGGCCGGCTACACCTTC. It is translated as CASTLVGRAGYTF.

The V call is TRBV3-1 (or the pseudogene TRBV3-2), the J call TRBJ2-5, with unresolved D. The CDR3 length is 15 residues. CDR1 and CDR2 from the germline V gene are LGHDT and YNNKEL (reference sequence). Deletions cut 1 base from V and 5 bases from J, with 14 bases between. The CDR3 DNA reads TGTGCCAGCAGCCAAGTCCCGCGCGTACGGGAGACCCAGTACTTC. This translates into CASSQVPRVRETQYF.

The rearrangement links TRBV14 to TRBJ2-7, with 8 positions matching TRBD1. The length of the CDR3 is 15 residues. Germline loops: CDR1 SGHDN, CDR2 FVKESK. J gave up 5 bases and V 1 base, and 7 bases lay outside the gene matches. As DNA, the CDR3 is TGTGCCAGCAGCCAAGGCAGGGGGCGGTACAACGAGCAGTACTTC. Its translation: CASSQGRGRYNEQYF.

The V call is TRBV3-1 (or the pseudogene TRBV3-2), the J call TRBJ1-2, with D tentatively TRBD1 (5 bases). V gave up 5 bases and J gave up 3 bases, with 16 bases separating them. The germline gives CDR1 LGHDT, CDR2 YNNKEL (reference sequence). This CDR3 spans 15 amino acids. The CDR3 bases are TGTGCCAGCAGCTTCCGGCCCCTAGGGGACTATGGCTACACCTTC. The encoded protein is CASSFRPLGDYGYTF.

J is TRBJ2-7 and V is TRBV4-1, with D hard to call. V lost 3 bases to trimming and J lost 1 base, with 13 bases between them. CDR3 length: 15 amino acids. Germline CDR1 MGHRA, CDR2 YSYEKL. The CDR3 sequence: CASSHEYLGSYEQYF. The CDR3 DNA reads as TGCGCCAGCAGCCACGAATATCTAGGTTCCTACGAGCAGTACTTC.

The chain is built from TRBV27 and TRBJ2-1, with 8 bases identical to TRBD1. This CDR3 is built from 15 residues. From germline, CDR1 is MNHEY and CDR2 SMNVEV (reference sequence). V dropped 11 bases and J dropped 8; count of bases not matched to a gene: 17. The CDR3 nucleotides are TGTGCCGCCAGGATTGGGACAGGTGTGTTCGATGAGCAGTTCTTC. Translating gives CAARIGTGVFDEQFF.

The sample holds a few counts of this clone. The chain joins TRBV18 to TRBJ2-7; 7 nucleotides line up with TRBD1. The CDR3 runs to 14 residues. J lost 1 base, V lost 4 bases, and 4 bases had no gene match. Germline CDR1 KGHSH, CDR2 LQKENI. The CDR3 DNA reads as TGTGCCAGCTCACGAGCGACAGGGTCCTACGAGCAGTACTTC. The encoded protein is CASSRATGSYEQYF.